Sequencing of this T cell receptor (beta chain) was carried out in a study of cytomegalovirus exposure and HLA in healthy donors. Study-level findings and limits: Evidence from a later analysis indicated that most CMV-associated TCR beta chains looked HLA-restricted. The authors enumerated 150 to 200 TCR beta chains as linked to cytomegalovirus. An analysis was carried out at a later point. It showed that HLA-associated TCR beta chains were more clonally expanded than equally common non-associated chains.

V lost 0 bases, J lost 1 base, and 6 bases stayed unmatched. Germline lookup yields CDR1 LGHNA and CDR2 YSLEER. The CDR3 is 17 residues long. The PCR ran on 60 Vbeta and 13 Jbeta primers. Only in-frame clones appear in the TCRdb table, and some are missing; sequencing was by immunoSEQ multiplex PCR. The table shows 150,000 to 200,000 clones, with under 90% occurring only once. Turning to this clone: Its antigen is still unknown.

Specimen: PBMCs. This clonotype was sampled from a man under 40 in good health and CMV-seropositive. This chain connects TRBV4-3 to TRBJ2-3, with TRBD2 matching 8 bases. For the CDR3, the DNA is TGCGCCAGCAGCCAAGATCGCGCCGGGGGGGGCACAGATACGCAGTATTTT. It encodes CASSQDRAGGGTDTQYF.